This TCR beta chain was identified in a study of cytomegalovirus exposure and HLA in healthy donors (dated by TCRdb to the late 2010s). About the full investigation: According to a later analysis, the roughly 120 validation repertoires were produced on the same platform as the approximately 600 repertoires of the first cohort. High-throughput TCR immunosequencing, statistical association of individual TCRs with disease status, and machine learning were combined to predict cytomegalovirus infection status. In addition to the first cohort of roughly 700 subjects, a separate validation cohort of approximately 130 different subjects was used. The study aimed to test whether cataloging public T cell receptors could reveal signatures of past pathogen exposure. Broad study findings and their caveats: A later analysis found that TCRs clustered in the first cohort also tended to co-occur in the approximately 120 validation repertoires, with about 94% of cluster scores above 0. While some public TCRs were present in many individuals, most TCR sequences turned up only very rarely across donors. The study gave a list of some 150 TCR beta chains associated with cytomegalovirus. The authors suggested that the approach could potentially be generalized to other disease states and immunological phenotypes. Cytomegalovirus status was reported to be diagnosed by the classifier with high specificity and sensitivity in both the original and validation cohorts. A few of the identified cytomegalovirus-associated TCR beta chains were confirmed in vitro to be specific for cytomegalovirus antigens. A later analysis lacked HLA typing for the validation cohort, so it scored co-occurrence in that cohort across all 130 or so repertoires.

V gives up 2 bases and J gives up 3 bases, and the segment between their germline ends measures 13 bases. The CDR3 sequence holds 15 residues, the cysteine and phenylalanine included. CDR3 DNA only is kept here, 45 bases in frame from base 1. According to the germline V gene, CDR1 reads MDHEN and CDR2 reads SYDVKM. About this clone: Its antigen is unknown. It has no much larger one-base neighbor in the sample; base qualities were not kept.

Library prep was done by the immunoSEQ multiplex PCR assay. From the authors' description of their analysis: To diagnose cytomegalovirus status from the catalog of TCR beta chain sequences, a statistical classification framework was built. TCRdb obtained this table from immuneACCESS and retained in-frame rearrangements with V and J assigned. These tables miss some clones; where compared with another copy, unresolved V genes account for less than half of the shortfall, and the remainder is unexplained. D and trimming were read from the DNA, whereas the V and J calls and clone size are those reported in that table. This sample comprises 220,000 or so clones, approximately 83% of them detected only once. The ten largest clonotypes hold about an eighth of the sample. Separate from the approximately 700-subject first cohort, the validation cohort of roughly 110 subjects was the group to which the donors belonged.

The material sequenced was PBMCs. The receptor comes from a woman under 40 in good health and CMV-seropositive. Recombination linked TRBV28 to TRBJ1-2, and possibly TRBD1, on 5 matching bases. The CDR3 reads CASSLIWGSDYGYTF. The DNA sequence is given as TGTGCCAGCAGTTTAATTTGGGGGAGCGACTATGGCTACACCTTC.